Sequencing of this T cell receptor beta chain was carried out in a study of blood T cell repertoires in COVID-19. Overall study context: From the United States, Italy and Spain came samples of acute and convalescent COVID-19. Sources were T cells, B-cell-depleted T cells, or PBMCs; the material itself was cDNA or gDNA.

Cohort 3 recovery required two negative PCRs, clearance, or symptom resolution. In the study's own analysis: Quantification of nucleated cells was approximated via reference gene primer amplification. Libraries were prepared by immunoSEQ multiplex PCR; TCRdb keeps only in-frame clonotypes and omits some of them. V and J calls plus clone size are reproduced from that table; the DNA served to infer D and trimming. This sample has 110,000 to 150,000 clones, with just under 85% found just once. CDR1 and CDR2 (germline): MGHRA, YSYEKL. Trimming took 3 bases from V and 1 from J, leaving 10 bases between them. CDR3 length: 15 residues.

This sequence was found in a man aged 50 or older who had recovered from COVID-19. The sample comprised PBMCs or T cells enriched from blood (not recorded which). V is TRBV4-1 and J is TRBJ2-1, with D perhaps TRBD2 (6 bases). The CDR3 DNA reads TGCGCCAGCAGCCAGACTAGTCCATCCTACAATGAGCAGTTCTTC. Its translation is CASSQTSPSYNEQFF.